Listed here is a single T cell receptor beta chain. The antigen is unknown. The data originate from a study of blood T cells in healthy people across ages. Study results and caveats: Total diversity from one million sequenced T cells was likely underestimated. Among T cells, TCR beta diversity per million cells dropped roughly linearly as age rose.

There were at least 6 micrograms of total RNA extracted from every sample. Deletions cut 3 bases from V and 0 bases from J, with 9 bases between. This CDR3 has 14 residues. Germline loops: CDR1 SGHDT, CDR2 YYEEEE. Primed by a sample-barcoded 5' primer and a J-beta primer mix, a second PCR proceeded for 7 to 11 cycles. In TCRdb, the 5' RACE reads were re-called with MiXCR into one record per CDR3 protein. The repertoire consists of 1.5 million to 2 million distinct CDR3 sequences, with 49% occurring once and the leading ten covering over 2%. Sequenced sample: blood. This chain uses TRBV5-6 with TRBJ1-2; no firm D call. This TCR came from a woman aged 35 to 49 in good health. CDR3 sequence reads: CASSSVDSNYGYTF. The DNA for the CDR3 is TGTGCCAGCAGCTCGGTGGATTCTAACTATGGCTACACCTTC.